These 32 T cell receptor beta chains were all obtained from the same sample, sequenced in a study of PD-L1 blockade in urothelial cancer. Sequenced by immunoSEQ multiplex PCR; TCRdb stores in-frame clones only, minus some. Of about 30,000 clones listed, about 89% are singletons. The material sequenced was PBMCs, taken around atezolizumab (anti-PD-L1) treatment. These receptors all stem from a man aged 50-59 years with urothelial cancer.

This chain joins TRBV30 and TRBJ2-7; TRBD1 agrees at 7 bases. Germline CDR1 reads GTSNPN; CDR2 reads SVGIG (reference sequence). CDR3 length: 12 amino acids. Trimming removed 5 bases from V and 4 bases from J; junction bases left unmatched: 5. The DNA for the CDR3 is TGTGCCTGGTCGCCAGGGGGTTACGAGCAGTACTTC. Residues: CAWSPGGYEQYF.

V gene TRBV7-2 combines with J gene TRBJ2-5, with TRBD2 matching over 8 bases. Germline CDR1 SGHTA, CDR2 FQGNSA. The CDR3 has 16 residues. V trimming: 4 bases; J trimming: 5 bases; junction bases outside the gene matches: 12. The CDR3 region is CASSSLSGGVRETQYF. The CDR3 DNA reads as TGTGCCAGCAGCTCTCTGTCCGGGGGGGTCCGGGAGACCCAGTACTTC. The full variable domain, with the rest looked up from reference TRBV7-2 and TRBJ2-5, is GAGVSQSPSNKVTEKGKDVELRCDPISGHTALYWYRQSLGQGLEFLIYFQGNSAPDKSGLPSDRFSAERTGGSVSTLTIQRTQQEDSAVYLCASSSLSGGVRETQYFGPGTRLLVL.

This chain connects TRBV9 to TRBJ2-1, with 14 bases aligning to TRBD2. V gave up 4 bases and J gave up 7 bases; unmatched junction bases: 4. The CDR3 covers 15 residues. Looked up from germline, CDR1 is SGDLS and CDR2 is YYNGEE. The CDR3 sequence: CASSPRLAGGNEQFF. The CDR3 coding sequence is TGTGCCAGCAGCCCCCGACTAGCGGGGGGGAATGAGCAGTTCTTC.

V usage is TRBV5-6 and J usage is TRBJ2-5, with 7 bases matching TRBD1. The CDR3 contains 14 residues. Germline V gene sequence: CDR1 SGHDT, CDR2 YYEEEE. Unmatched junction bases numbered 4, after V lost 0 bases and J lost 5 bases. The CDR3 here is CASSLDGQEETQYF. The CDR3 DNA follows: TGTGCCAGCAGCTTGGATGGACAGGAGGAGACCCAGTACTTC. The variable domain in full, with the rest retrieved from reference TRBV5-6 and TRBJ2-5, is DAGVTQSPTHLIKTRGQQVTLRCSPKSGHDTVSWYQQALGQGPQFIFQYYEEEERQRGNFPDRFSGHQFPNYSSELNVNALLLGDSALYLCASSLDGQEETQYFGPGTRLLVL.

The chain combines TRBV5-3 with TRBJ2-5, with D uncertain. TRBV5-3 is marked as an open reading frame, function uncertain. Between the trimmed V and J ends, which lost 4 bases and 1 base, there was a span of 8 bases. The CDR3 is 13 amino acids. As DNA, the CDR3 is TGTGCCAGAAGCATCCCCCTCCAAGAGACCCAGTACTTC. Protein sequence: CARSIPLQETQYF.

V usage is TRBV19 and J usage is TRBJ1-3; D is unclear. Germline V gene sequence: CDR1 LNHDA, CDR2 SQIVND (reference sequence). This CDR3 has 15 amino acids. Trimming took off 7 bases at V and 0 bases at J, with 13 bases between the two ends. The CDR3 reads CASKISQRSGNTIYF. In nucleotides, the CDR3 is TGTGCCAGTAAAATAAGTCAGCGCTCTGGAAACACCATATATTTT.

This sequence joins TRBV19 and TRBJ1-2; 9 bases match TRBD1. Trimming removed 1 base from V and 6 bases from J; junction bases left unmatched: 6. CDR3 length equals 15 residues. Looked up from germline, CDR1 is LNHDA and CDR2 is SQIVND (reference sequence). The chain's CDR3 is CASSIGVGQGHGYTF. The CDR3 DNA is TGTGCCAGTAGTATAGGGGTGGGACAGGGCCATGGCTACACCTTC.

This chain uses TRBV5-4 with TRBJ2-3, with 9 bases that match TRBD2. In germline, CDR1 is SGHNT, CDR2 YYREEE (reference sequence). There are 18 residues in the CDR3. V dropped 4 bases and J dropped 1; count of bases not matched to a gene: 13. The chain's CDR3 is CASSLLGGRAFGTDTQYF. The CDR3 bases are TGTGCCAGCAGCCTCCTGGGCGGGAGGGCCTTCGGCACAGATACGCAGTATTTT.

The J gene is TRBJ2-7, the V gene TRBV29-1; 12 nucleotides match TRBD2. V trimming: 5 bases; J trimming: 2 bases; junction bases outside the gene matches: 4. Germline CDR1 and CDR2: SQVTM and ANQGSEA. This CDR3 is 14 amino acids long. The CDR3 nucleotides read TGCAGCGTTCAACTAGCGGGAGGAGCCTACGAGCAGTACTTC. The encoded protein is CSVQLAGGAYEQYF.

V and J are TRBV6-5 and TRBJ1-2; 9 bases map to TRBD1. This CDR3 spans 16 amino acids. Germline CDR1 reads MNHEY; CDR2 reads SVGAGI. The J segment lost 2 bases and the V segment lost 0 bases, leaving 4 bases of the junction unmatched. CDR3 sequence reads: CASSYSRDRANYGYTF. CDR3 bases: TGTGCCAGCAGTTACTCCCGGGACAGGGCAAACTATGGCTACACCTTC.

This clone has just a few counts. The rearrangement links TRBV21-1 to TRBJ1-1; the D segment call TRBD1 is taken from the table without a DNA check. TRBV21-1 is an annotated pseudogene. This CDR3 region has 13 residues. The DNA of the CDR3 is TGTGCCAGCAGCAAAGAGGGGGAAACTGAAGCTTTCTTT. Amino acids: CASSKEGETEAFF.

The chain carries TRBV7-9 and TRBJ1-6, with a tentative D call TRBD1 (6 bases). CDR1 is SEHNR and CDR2 is FQNEAQ in the germline V gene (reference sequence). There are 15 residues in the CDR3. V was pared by 1 base and J by 6 bases, with 10 bases between. The CDR3 region has the DNA TGTGCCAGCAGCTTAGGACAGGAACGTAATTCACCCCTCCACTTT. It is translated as CASSLGQERNSPLHF.

J is TRBJ2-1 and V is TRBV6-5; D remains ambiguous. The CDR3 is 15 amino acids. The V end lost 3 bases, the J end lost 3 bases, and 12 bases lay between the germline ends. The germline gives CDR1 MNHEY, CDR2 SVGAGI. CDR3 protein: CASSYATVNYNEQFF. The CDR3 DNA reads TGTGCCAGCAGTTATGCCACGGTGAACTACAATGAGCAGTTCTTC.

V usage is TRBV19 and J usage is TRBJ2-2; D gene uncertain. This CDR3 is built from 16 residues. The germline V gene has CDR1 LNHDA and CDR2 SQIVND (reference sequence). V was pared by 7 bases and J by 4 bases, with 19 bases between. CDR3 loop: CASMVPRLSGTGELFF. The CDR3 nucleotides are TGTGCCAGTATGGTCCCAAGGCTTTCGGGCACCGGGGAGCTGTTTTTT.

The V gene is TRBV2, the J gene TRBJ1-2; the D gene is possibly TRBD1 (6 bases). The V end was cut by 7 bases, the J end by 7 bases, with 7 bases between. This CDR3 spans 10 amino acids. Germline V gene data show CDR1 as SNHLY and CDR2 as FYNNEI. The CDR3 sequence is CASKGGGYTF. DNA of the CDR3: TGTGCCAGCAAAGGGGGTGGCTACACCTTC.

In DNA form, the CDR3 reads TGTGCCAGCAGTTACTCGAGACAGGGGAACACCATATATTTT. The encoded protein is CASSYSRQGNTIYF. The chain links TRBV6-6 to TRBJ1-3; 8 nucleotides line up with TRBD1. The J segment lost 7 bases and the V segment lost 0 bases, leaving 2 bases of the junction unmatched. Germline V CDR1 and CDR2: MNHNY, SVGAGI (reference sequence). The CDR3 contains 14 residues.

This clone was counted a single time. V is TRBV7-6 and J is TRBJ1-1, with a tentative D call TRBD1 (5 bases). Germline V gives CDR1 SGHVS, CDR2 FNYEAQ. The ends were cut back, 2 bases at V and 4 bases at J, with 11 bases in the middle. This CDR3 is built from 14 residues. Here the CDR3 DNA reads TGTGCCAGCAGCTTAACAAGGGGAGGCACTGAAGCTTTCTTT. Translated: CASSLTRGGTEAFF.

V usage is TRBV2 and J usage is TRBJ2-7; weak D call: TRBD2 (5 bases). V gave up 6 bases and J gave up 3 bases, with 15 bases separating them. The CDR3 spans 14 residues. Per the germline V gene, CDR1 is SNHLY and CDR2 is FYNNEI. The CDR3 loop reads CASSREGAIYEQYF. The CDR3 region has the DNA TGTGCCAGCAGCCGTGAGGGCGCGATCTACGAGCAGTACTTC.

The CDR3 DNA reads as TGTGCCAGCAGCTTAGTCAGGGCAGAGACCCAGTACTTC. Translating gives CASSLVRAETQYF. The chain employs TRBV11-2 and TRBJ2-5, with a weak D call TRBD1 (5 bases). The germline CDR1 and CDR2 sequences are SGHAT and FQNNGV. The V gene lost 1 base and the J gene lost 4 bases, with 7 bases spanning the gap. This CDR3 comprises 13 residues.

The J gene is TRBJ1-1, the V gene TRBV27; TRBD1 aligns across 7 bases. From germline, CDR1 is MNHEY and CDR2 SMNVEV (reference sequence). The CDR3 has 13 residues. Trimming cost V 5 bases and J 6 bases; bases outside gene matches: 6. CDR3 bases: TGTGCCAGCAGTACGACAGGGAAACCTGAAGCTTTCTTT. Its protein product is CASSTTGKPEAFF.

The chain employs TRBV10-1 and TRBJ2-2, with TRBD1 as a possible D gene (5 bases). This CDR3 is built from 14 residues. Germline V gives CDR1 WNHNN, CDR2 SYGVQD (reference sequence). Trimming stripped 4 bases from V and 0 bases from J, with 6 bases between. CDR3 residues: CASSGRANTGELFF. The CDR3 DNA reads as TGCGCCAGCAGTGGCAGGGCGAACACCGGGGAGCTGTTTTTT.

The rearrangement joins TRBV30 to TRBJ2-7, with TRBD1 matching over 7 bases. Germline CDR1 reads GTSNPN; CDR2 reads SVGIG (reference sequence). V was clipped by 2 bases and J by 1 base; unmatched bases: 2. The CDR3 totals 13 residues. In DNA, the CDR3 is TGTGCCTGGAGTCCGGGACAGTCCTACGAGCAGTACTTC. Translation gives CAWSPGQSYEQYF.

The V gene is TRBV11-3, the J gene TRBJ2-1; D unclear. The V gene's germline CDR1 is SGHNT and CDR2 YENEEA. With 1 base removed from V and 5 bases from J, the gap between germline ends came to 9 bases. CDR3 size: 14 residues. The CDR3 coding sequence is TGTGCCAGCAGCTTAGGGGCCAATAACAATGAGCAGTTCTTC. Translation gives CASSLGANNNEQFF.

Regarding this clone: At one end the junction does not follow the germline gene, possibly because of a read error. Other DNA sequences in this sample translate to the same CDR3. The V and J genes are TRBV6-6 and TRBJ2-7; tentative D call: TRBD1 (6 bases). The CDR3 is 12 residues long. Germline CDR1 is MNHNY and CDR2 is SVGAGI (reference sequence). This CDR3 reads CASSSDSYEQYF. DNA for the CDR3: TGTGCTAGCAGCTCGGACAGCTACGAGCAGTACTTC.

This chain joins TRBV28 and TRBJ2-5; 12 nucleotides line up with TRBD2. V dropped 7 bases and J dropped 4; count of bases not matched to a gene: 13. The CDR3 consists of 17 residues. The germline gives CDR1 MDHEN, CDR2 SYDVKM. CDR3 region: CASTRSPTSGRAETQYF. CDR3 DNA: TGTGCCAGCACCAGAAGCCCGACTAGCGGGAGAGCAGAGACCCAGTACTTC.

The rearrangement joins TRBV6-4 to TRBJ2-1, with 7 bases that match TRBD2. Germline V CDR1 and CDR2: MRHNA, SNTAGT. J was trimmed by 2 bases and V by 3 bases; bases with no gene match: 4. This CDR3 comprises 15 residues. The DNA for the CDR3 is TGTGCCAGCAGTGATTCTAGCGGACCCTACAATGAGCAGTTCTTC. It is translated as CASSDSSGPYNEQFF.

The J gene is TRBJ2-5, the V gene TRBV20-1; the D is unclear. CDR3 size: 11 residues. V lost 2 bases to trimming and J lost 4 bases, with 5 bases between them. Germline V lookup: CDR1 DFQATT, CDR2 SNEGSKA (reference sequence). The CDR3 is CSARNGETQYF. CDR3 nucleotide sequence: TGCAGTGCTAGAAACGGAGAGACCCAGTACTTC.

The rearrangement uses TRBV10-2 and TRBJ2-1; perhaps TRBD2 as D (6 bases). The CDR3 sequence is 12 residues long. Germline CDR1 WSHSY, CDR2 SAAADI. V was clipped by 7 bases and J by 8 bases, with 12 bases between them. This CDR3 is CASNQEGYEQFF. Written as DNA, the CDR3 is TGCGCCAGCAACCAGGAGGGCTATGAGCAGTTCTTC.

The V call is TRBV23-1, the J call TRBJ2-7; 8 nucleotides match TRBD1. TRBV23-1 is an ORF, and what it does is uncertain. This CDR3 has 17 residues. The ends lost 3 bases at V and 7 bases at J; junction bases unmatched: 17. CDR3 nucleotides: TGCGCCAGCAGTCAGGGACAGGACAATCATCCCCAGGGTGAGCAGTACTTC. As protein: CASSQGQDNHPQGEQYF.

This sequence joins TRBV5-1 and TRBJ2-6, with D tentatively TRBD1 (5 bases). The V end was cut by 5 bases, the J end by 3 bases, with 18 bases between. Germline CDR1 is SGHRS and CDR2 is YFSETQ. The CDR3 contains 17 residues. For the CDR3, the DNA is TGCGCCAGCAGTAGGGCAGGGTCTTCGTATGGGGCCAACGTCCTGACTTTC. This sequence encodes CASSRAGSSYGANVLTF.

The J gene is TRBJ2-1, the V gene TRBV13, with D possibly matching TRBD1 (5 bases). The CDR3 runs 13 residues. From germline, CDR1 is PRHDT and CDR2 FYEKMQ (reference sequence). V was shortened by 0 bases and J by 8 bases, with 8 bases between the two germline ends. The CDR3 sequence is CASSLGTGDEQFF. The CDR3 DNA reads as TGTGCCAGCAGCTTAGGCACAGGCGATGAGCAGTTCTTC.

The chain combines TRBV28 with TRBJ1-1; weak D call: TRBD1 (5 bases). The CDR3 runs to 11 residues. Trimming removed 2 bases from V and 11 bases from J, with 9 bases in between. In germline, CDR1 is MDHEN, CDR2 SYDVKM. The CDR3 DNA reads as TGTGCCAGCAGTTTAGTGTGGGGCGCTTTCTTT. Its translation is CASSLVWGAFF.